A single sample is the source of the 10 T cell receptor beta chains below, sequenced in a study of CD8 T cells in Susac syndrome. The RNA, 0.5 to 1 ug, was put through reverse transcription using random hexamers. TCRdb re-analysed the immunoSEQ multiplex PCR reads in MiXCR, keeping a single row per CDR3 protein. The repertoire holds approximately 280,000 distinct CDR3 sequences, 70% to 90% seen once, with 0.095% to 0.14% in the top ten. The specimen was CD8+ T cells from PBMCs. These receptors were collected from a human donor with multiple sclerosis.

J is TRBJ2-7 and V is TRBV9, with 11 bases lining up with TRBD1. The trim removed 3 bases at V and 5 bases at J, leaving 4 bases unmatched. The CDR3 runs 14 residues. CDR1 and CDR2 from the germline V gene are SGDLS and YYNGEE. CDR3 region: CASSGDRGRHEQYF. The CDR3 DNA is TGTGCCAGCAGCGGGGACAGGGGGAGACACGAGCAGTACTTC.

J is TRBJ2-1 and V is TRBV27, with 12 bases identical to TRBD2. V shed 2 bases, J shed 10 bases, and the junction held 9 bases outside the gene matches. Germline CDR1 reads MNHEY; CDR2 reads SMNVEV (reference sequence). The CDR3 is made up of 16 amino acids. CDR3: CASSLLLAGGPAEQFF. In DNA, the CDR3 is TGTGCCAGCAGTTTACTCCTAGCGGGAGGGCCGGCGGAGCAGTTCTTC.

V is TRBV6-6 and J is TRBJ1-5; unclear D gene. Germline values: CDR1 MNHNY, CDR2 SVGAGI (reference sequence). The CDR3 consists of 14 residues. Trimming cost V 0 bases and J 5 bases, with 8 bases left between them. The CDR3, as DNA: TGTGCCAGCAGTTACTCTGGGTATCATCAGCCCCAGCATTTT. Its translation: CASSYSGYHQPQHF.

CDR3 sequence reads: CASSRSGGSYNEQFF. DNA for the CDR3: TGTGCCAGCAGCCGGAGCGGGGGCTCCTACAATGAGCAGTTCTTC. This chain uses TRBV14 with TRBJ2-1, with 8 bases that match TRBD2. The CDR3 covers 15 residues. Germline lookup yields CDR1 SGHDN and CDR2 FVKESK. The V gene end was trimmed by 4 bases and the J gene end by 0 bases; junction bases not matched to a gene: 2.

This clonotype was detected a few times. The chain uses TRBV27 and TRBJ2-3; D is unclear. V gave up 2 bases and J gave up 4 bases, with 7 bases separating them. The length of the CDR3 is 13 residues. From germline, CDR1 is MNHEY and CDR2 SMNVEV (reference sequence). CDR3 amino acids: CASSLARADTQYF. The CDR3, as DNA: TGTGCCAGCAGTTTAGCCCGGGCAGATACGCAGTATTTT.

This rearrangement joins TRBV12-5 to TRBJ2-7; D is uncertain. Germline V CDR1 and CDR2: LGHNT, FRNRAP. This CDR3 contains 12 residues. The germline V and J ends were trimmed by 1 base and 4 bases, with 5 bases remaining between them. CDR3 in DNA: TGTGCTAGTGGTTTGGACGAGTACGAGCAGTACTTC. The encoded protein is CASGLDEYEQYF.

The chain uses TRBV27 and TRBJ2-7; perhaps D is TRBD1 or TRBD2 (5 bases each). Germline CDR1 reads MNHEY; CDR2 reads SMNVEV (reference sequence). V was clipped by 3 bases and J by 0 bases, with 9 bases between them. The CDR3 sequence is 14 residues long. For the CDR3, the DNA is TGTGCCAGCAGTTTTGTCGGGACCTCCTACGAGCAGTACTTC. Translation: CASSFVGTSYEQYF.

The chain uses TRBV30 and TRBJ2-3; D may be TRBD2 (6 bases). Germline V lookup: CDR1 GTSNPN, CDR2 SVGIG (reference sequence). CDR3 length: 12 amino acids. The V end lost 1 base, the J end lost 4 bases, and 6 bases lay between the germline ends. Here the CDR3 reads CAWSAGADTQYF. CDR3 bases: TGTGCCTGGAGTGCGGGAGCAGATACGCAGTATTTT.

J is TRBJ2-1 and V is TRBV3-1; 10 nucleotides line up with TRBD2. J gave up 5 bases and V 8 bases, and 6 bases lay outside the gene matches. CDR3 size: 14 residues. CDR1 LGHDT and CDR2 YNNKEL come from the germline V gene (reference sequence). The CDR3 region is CASGQLAGDNEQFF. In DNA form, the CDR3 reads TGTGCCAGCGGGCAGCTAGCGGGAGACAATGAGCAGTTCTTC.

The chain is built from TRBV9 and TRBJ1-2; D ambiguous. V lost 0 bases, J lost 5 bases, and 8 bases lay in between. The CDR3 spans 13 residues. Germline-derived CDR1 and CDR2 are SGDLS and YYNGEE. The chain's CDR3 is CASSVAAKYGYTF. In DNA form, the CDR3 reads TGTGCCAGCAGCGTAGCAGCAAAGTATGGCTACACCTTC.